This T cell receptor beta chain was identified during a study of control samples from healthy donors and cancer patients. The method was immunoSEQ multiplex PCR; TCRdb's version includes in-frame clones alone and lacks a portion of them. The table lists 91,000 or so clones, roughly 92% of them singletons. The source material was blood. This clonotype originated in a woman under 40 in good health.

The CDR3 here is CASSLQDRGSGELFF. The CDR3 DNA reads as TGTGCCAGCAGTTTACAGGACAGGGGATCCGGGGAGCTGTTTTTT. The V gene is TRBV28, the J gene TRBJ2-2, with 9 bases identical to TRBD1. Germline V CDR1 and CDR2: MDHEN, SYDVKM. The CDR3 runs 15 residues. V dropped 2 bases and J dropped 6; count of bases not matched to a gene: 4.